A selection of T cell receptor beta chains follows, all from one sample in a study of blood T cell repertoires in COVID-19. Sequencing used immunoSEQ multiplex PCR; TCRdb keeps in-frame clones, though not all of them. The sample includes about 140,000 clones, roughly 84% of them seen just once. The sequenced sample was peripheral blood. The receptors originated from a man aged 60-69 years with active or convalescent COVID-19. Both conserved end residues are part of each CDR3. Each record gives: V gene, D gene, J gene, clone size, CDR3 protein, CDR3 DNA. The D gene is left open where the match is weak. A clone size is listed for some rows: how often the clone was seen (once, few, many), or a class if it is expanded.

TRBV6-2/TRBV6-3	TRBD1	TRBJ1-5	few	CASSSSRQGARSNQPQHF	TGTGCCAGCAGTTCCTCCAGACAGGGGGCTCGTAGCAATCAGCCCCAGCATTTT
TRBV10-1	TRBD1	TRBJ1-2	NA	CASSEPPDRYMGGYTF	TGCGCCAGCAGTGAACCTCCGGACAGGTACATGGGGGGCTACACCTTC
TRBV7-6	TRBD2	TRBJ2-5	NA	CASSSQAGGEETQYF	TGTGCCAGCAGCTCCCAAGCGGGAGGTGAAGAGACCCAGTACTTC
TRBV5-5	TRBD2	TRBJ2-3	NA	CASSRGLAGASSTDTQYF	TGTGCCAGCAGCCGAGGACTAGCGGGAGCCTCTAGCACAGATACGCAGTATTTT
TRBV18	TRBD2	TRBJ2-3	few	CASSPRETSGGPKLGTDTQYF	TGTGCCAGCTCACCACGGGAGACTAGCGGGGGGCCTAAACTGGGCACAGATACGCAGTATTTT
TRBV18	NA	TRBJ2-2	NA	CASSPQSANTGELFF	TGTGCCAGCTCACCACAGAGCGCGAACACCGGGGAGCTGTTTTTT
TRBV30	NA	TRBJ1-5	NA	CAWGVQGQPQHF	TGTGCCTGGGGTGTCCAGGGCCAGCCCCAGCATTTT
TRBV27	NA	TRBJ2-4	NA	CASSPLHLAKNIQYF	TGTGCCAGCAGTCCGTTACATTTAGCCAAAAACATTCAGTACTTC
TRBV6-2/TRBV6-3	NA	TRBJ1-1	NA	CASSYSRTSPEAFF	TGTGCCAGCAGTTACTCCCGGACTTCCCCCGAAGCTTTCTTT
TRBV5-1	TRBD1	TRBJ1-1	NA	CASSRQGQEMNTEAFF	TGCGCCAGCAGCCGCCAGGGACAGGAGATGAACACTGAAGCTTTCTTT
TRBV10-2	TRBD1	TRBJ1-1	once	CASSESTSGTVNTEAFF	TGCGCCAGCAGTGAGTCGACCTCCGGGACAGTGAACACTGAAGCTTTCTTT
TRBV5-1	TRBD1	TRBJ1-1	once	CASSRDSMNTEAFF	TGCGCCAGCAGCCGGGACAGCATGAACACTGAAGCTTTCTTT
TRBV27	NA	TRBJ2-2	NA	CASIAWGGPTPGELFF	TGTGCCAGCATCGCGTGGGGGGGGCCTACACCCGGGGAGCTGTTTTTT
TRBV19	TRBD1	TRBJ2-7	once	CASRNRGDESYEQYF	TGTGCCAGTAGAAACAGGGGTGATGAATCCTACGAGCAGTACTTC